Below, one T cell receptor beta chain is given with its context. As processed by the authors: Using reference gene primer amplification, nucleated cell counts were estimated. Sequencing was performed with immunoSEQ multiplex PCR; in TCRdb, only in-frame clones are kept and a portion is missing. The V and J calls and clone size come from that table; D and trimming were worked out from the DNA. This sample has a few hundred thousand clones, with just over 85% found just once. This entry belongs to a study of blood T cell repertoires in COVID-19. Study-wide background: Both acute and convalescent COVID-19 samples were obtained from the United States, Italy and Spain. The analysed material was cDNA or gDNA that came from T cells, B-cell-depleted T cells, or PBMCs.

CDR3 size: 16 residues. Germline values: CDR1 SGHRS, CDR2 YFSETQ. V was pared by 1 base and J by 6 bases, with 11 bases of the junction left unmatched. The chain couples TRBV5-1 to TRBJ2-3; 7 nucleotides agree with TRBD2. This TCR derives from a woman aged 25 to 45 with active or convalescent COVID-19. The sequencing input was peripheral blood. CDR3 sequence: CASSLSAGARGDTQYF. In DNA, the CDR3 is TGCGCCAGCAGCTTGTCTGCGGGAGCCCGCGGGGATACGCAGTATTTT.